The 14 T cell receptor beta chains reported below all come from one sample, sequenced in a study of T cell changes during pregnancy in multiple sclerosis. Clones were read by immunoSEQ multiplex PCR, and TCRdb kept only the in-frame ones, dropping some. The data hold over 70,000 clones, with about 93% observed a single time. The sample in question was peripheral blood, obtained in the first trimester of pregnancy. The source is a female donor with multiple sclerosis, enrolled in a pregnancy study.

A word on this clone: With a much larger clone just one base away, this may be a read error. V and J are TRBV2 and TRBJ2-7; 7 positions match TRBD2. Germline CDR1 reads SNHLY; CDR2 reads FYNNEI. The CDR3 covers 15 residues. The DNA of the CDR3 is TGTGCCAACAGTAGCGGACTAGGCGGGAGCTCCGAGCAGTACTTC. Encoded protein: CANSSGLGGSSEQYF.

This chain uses TRBV5-1 with TRBJ1-1, with D uncertain. The CDR3 runs 14 residues. The V and J ends lost 0 bases and 2 bases respectively, with 8 bases between them. Germline V gene lookup returns CDR1 SGHRS and CDR2 YFSETQ. CDR3 in DNA: TGCGCCAGCAGCTTGGGACGGACTAACACTGAAGCTTTCTTT. Translation: CASSLGRTNTEAFF.

The rearrangement joins TRBV5-1 to TRBJ1-2, with TRBD1 identical over 9 bases. Trimming took 4 bases from V and 4 from J; bases not matched to a gene: 5. Germline V CDR1 and CDR2: SGHRS, YFSETQ. The CDR3 spans 14 residues. CDR3 in amino acids: CASSPMGQGYGYTF. The CDR3 bases are TGCGCCAGCAGCCCTATGGGACAGGGCTATGGCTACACCTTC.

This clone was seen more than once but under ten times. V gene TRBV7-9 combines with J gene TRBJ2-1, with 8 positions matching TRBD1. Per germline, CDR1 SEHNR and CDR2 FQNEAQ (reference sequence). With V trimmed by 5 bases and J by 4 bases, 16 bases remained unmatched. The CDR3 totals 18 residues. The CDR3 nucleotides read TGTGCCAGCAGCCCGCCTACCTCGGCGCAGGGGGCTTACAATGAGCAGTTCTTC. Amino acid sequence: CASSPPTSAQGAYNEQFF.

The V call is TRBV10-1, the J call TRBJ1-3; D is uncertain. V lost 5 bases, J lost 2 bases, and 16 bases lay in between. The germline CDR1 and CDR2 sequences are WNHNN and SYGVQD (reference sequence). This CDR3 has 16 residues. The CDR3 DNA reads TGCGCCAGCAGTCTGGCCCACCGATTGACTGGAAACACCATATATTTT. Its translation: CASSLAHRLTGNTIYF.

The rearrangement joins TRBV5-1 to TRBJ1-1, with 8 bases that match TRBD1. Looked up from germline, CDR1 is SGHRS and CDR2 is YFSETQ. Germline trimming cut 4 bases from V and 0 bases from J; bases unmatched to any gene: 8. CDR3 length equals 16 residues. This chain's CDR3 is CASSPSTGVVNTEAFF. The CDR3 DNA reads as TGCGCCAGCAGCCCTTCGACAGGGGTGGTGAACACTGAAGCTTTCTTT.

The J gene is TRBJ2-2, the V gene TRBV19, with D possibly matching TRBD1 (5 bases). V dropped 9 bases and J dropped 6 bases, with 17 bases sitting between them. Germline assignment: CDR1 LNHDA and CDR2 SQIVND (reference sequence). This CDR3 is 14 amino acids long. DNA of the CDR3: TGTGCCAGCCGAAGAGAAACCAGGGCCGGGGAGCTGTTTTTT. It specifies CASRRETRAGELFF. The entire variable domain, with the rest obtained from reference TRBV19 and TRBJ2-2, is as follows: DGGITQSPKYLFRKEGQNVTLSCEQNLNHDAMYWYRQDPGQGLRLIYYSQIVNDFQKGDIAEGYSVSREKKESFPLTVTSAQKNPTAFYLCASRRETRAGELFFGEGSRLTVL.

V usage is TRBV19 and J usage is TRBJ1-1; no clear D gene. The germline V gene has CDR1 LNHDA and CDR2 SQIVND (reference sequence). Trimming shortened V by 6 bases and J by 6 bases, and 17 bases separated the two germline ends. There are 14 residues in the CDR3. The CDR3 is CASRYGEGGSEAFF. The CDR3 DNA follows: TGTGCCAGTAGGTATGGGGAAGGAGGGTCTGAAGCTTTCTTT.

V gene TRBV30 combines with J gene TRBJ2-7; tentative D call: TRBD1 (5 bases). V was trimmed by 7 bases and J by 5 bases, leaving 18 bases between them. The CDR3 spans 13 residues. Germline CDR1 reads GTSNPN; CDR2 reads SVGIG (reference sequence). This chain's CDR3 is CALTVGPPHEQYF. CDR3 nucleotides: TGTGCCTTGACAGTAGGCCCCCCCCACGAGCAGTACTTC.

Worth noting for this clone: The junction departs from the called germline gene at one end, perhaps through a read error. The chain employs TRBV7-7 and TRBJ2-2; tentatively, D is TRBD2 (5 bases). Germline V gene lookup returns CDR1 SSHAT and CDR2 FNYEAQ (reference sequence). The CDR3 is made up of 14 amino acids. The CDR3 DNA reads TGTGCTAGCAGCACCGGCGAGGGCACCGGGGAGCTGTTTTTT. Residues: CASSTGEGTGELFF.

The chain is built from TRBV11-1 and TRBJ2-3; maybe TRBD2 (7 bases). CDR3 size: 17 residues. With 5 bases removed from V and 0 bases from J, the gap between germline ends came to 18 bases. The germline V gene has CDR1 SGHAT and CDR2 FQDESV (reference sequence). The CDR3 sequence: CASSIGGGGPSTDTQYF. The CDR3 nucleotides read TGTGCCAGCAGCATCGGTGGCGGGGGCCCTAGCACAGATACGCAGTATTTT.

This clone has only one observation. This rearrangement joins TRBV29-1 to TRBJ2-5; D might be TRBD1 (6 bases). CDR3 length: 13 amino acids. The V end lost 2 bases, the J end lost 5 bases, and 12 bases lay between the germline ends. The germline V gene encodes CDR1 SQVTM and CDR2 ANQGSEA. CDR3 protein: CSVERGQGETQYF. The CDR3 nucleotides are TGCAGCGTTGAACGAGGGCAGGGGGAGACCCAGTACTTC.

The chain uses TRBV19 and TRBJ1-4; D unclear. CDR3 size: 12 residues. CDR1 and CDR2 from the germline V gene are LNHDA and SQIVND (reference sequence). The V end was cut by 8 bases, the J end by 7 bases, with 11 bases between. For the CDR3, the DNA is TGTGCCAGTGGTCCGCGTGGTGAAAAACTGTTTTTT. Protein product: CASGPRGEKLFF.

V usage is TRBV27 and J usage is TRBJ1-5; tentative D call: TRBD1 (6 bases). The CDR3 totals 16 residues. Germline V gene sequence: CDR1 MNHEY, CDR2 SMNVEV (reference sequence). Trimming took off 9 bases at V and 5 bases at J, with 23 bases between the two ends. The CDR3 here is CASSLGGGVQDQPQHF. As DNA, the CDR3 is TGTGCCAGTAGCTTGGGGGGGGGCGTACAAGATCAGCCCCAGCATTTT.